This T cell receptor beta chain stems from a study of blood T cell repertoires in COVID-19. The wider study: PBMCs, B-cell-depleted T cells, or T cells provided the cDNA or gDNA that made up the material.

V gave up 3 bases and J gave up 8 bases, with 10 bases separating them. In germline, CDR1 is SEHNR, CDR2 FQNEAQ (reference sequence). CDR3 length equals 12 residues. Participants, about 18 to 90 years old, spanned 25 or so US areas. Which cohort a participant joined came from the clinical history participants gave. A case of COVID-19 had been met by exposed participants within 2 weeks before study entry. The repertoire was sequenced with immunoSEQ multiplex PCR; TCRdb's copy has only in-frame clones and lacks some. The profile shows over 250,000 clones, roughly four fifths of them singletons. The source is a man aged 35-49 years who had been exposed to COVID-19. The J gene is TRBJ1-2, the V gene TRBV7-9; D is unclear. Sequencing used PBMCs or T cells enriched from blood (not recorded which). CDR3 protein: CASSFASGGYTF. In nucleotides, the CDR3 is TGTGCCAGCAGCTTTGCGTCGGGGGGCTACACCTTC.